These T cell receptor beta chains were read from a single sample in a study of blood T cells in healthy people across ages. One entry per CDR3 protein results from TCRdb running MiXCR on the 5' RACE reads. The sample lists just under 550,000 distinct CDR3 sequences, about 24% occurring once. This same sample was also taken into another study, of T cells of mothers and their children.

Sequenced sample: blood. These receptors all stem from a boy between 10 and 17 years old in good health. Each CDR3 is given without its conserved first and last residue. Each record gives: J gene, V gene, CDR3 protein.

TRBJ2-1 | TRBV7-8 | ASSPTPSNENEQF
TRBJ2-2 | TRBV10-3 | ATKTLGNPNTGELF
TRBJ2-1 | TRBV5-1 | ASSLPLSSYNEQF
TRBJ2-1 | TRBV7-2 | ASSLGVGSNQQF
TRBJ1-3 | TRBV9 | ASSVWSSENLGNTIY
TRBJ2-7 | TRBV21-1 | ASSKLMLRIEQY
TRBJ2-3 | TRBV3-1 | ASSQGPVDTDTQY
TRBJ2-3 | TRBV7-9 | ASSGLGGGRPDFTDTQY
NA | TRBV27 | ASNPFWGATSYEQY
TRBJ2-4 | TRBV18 | ASSPSTGGGNIQY
TRBJ2-1 | TRBV5-6 | ASSLGGREERGASNEQF